This TCR beta chain was captured by sequencing in a study of OX40 agonist ivuxolimab in advanced cancers. Study-wide background: The patients got ivuxolimab, which is an agonistic anti-OX40 (CD134) antibody. In this trial design, patients received ivuxolimab intravenously at 0.01 to 10 mg/kg every 2 weeks. Study-level points and caveats: With doses of 0.1 to 3.0 mg/kg, CD4+ and CD8+ blood T cells had undergone clonal expansion by week 6.

The CDR3 is made up of 13 amino acids. V shed 7 bases and J shed 2 bases, with 9 bases lying between them. CDR1 and CDR2 from the germline V gene are MDHEN and SYDVKM. Remarks on this clone: Its antigen is not identified.

The protocol was immunoSEQ multiplex PCR, while the TCRdb copy is restricted to in-frame clones and leaves out a portion. The data contain under 55,000 clones, roughly nine tenths of them singletons. The sample in question was CD4+ or CD8+ T cells sorted from blood, obtained in a trial of the OX40 agonist ivuxolimab. The receptor was derived from an adult with an advanced solid tumor such as melanoma, head and neck, liver or kidney cancer. V usage is TRBV28 and J usage is TRBJ1-5; D is unresolved. The CDR3 DNA sequence: TGTGCCAGCACGGCGGACCGCAATCAGCCCCAGCATTTT. This encodes CASTADRNQPQHF.